This is a list of T cell receptor beta chains from one sample in a study of follicular helper T cells after annual influenza vaccination. Assay used: immunoSEQ multiplex PCR; TCRdb lists only in-frame clones, some missing. The sample shows approximately 7,400 clones, over 70% of them seen only once. The material was CXCR5+ CD38- circulating T follicular helper cells from blood, obtained 7 days after influenza vaccination. The receptors were sampled from an adult who received the influenza vaccine. The CDR3 runs from the conserved cysteine through the conserved F or W. D genes are given only for firm matches.

d_gene	v_gene	j_gene	CDR3aa
.	TRBV6-1	TRBJ1-5	CASSGGVGRGGQPQHF
.	TRBV19	TRBJ2-4	CASSIEAGATMKNIQYF
TRBD1	TRBV29-1	TRBJ1-2	CSVAGTGAEGDYGYTF
.	TRBV18	TRBJ1-3	CASSLTDFHSGNTIYF
.	TRBV21-1	TRBJ1-2	CASSYPPTGPNYGYTF
.	TRBV7-9	TRBJ2-3	CASSRQGGLDTQYF
.	TRBV5-1	TRBJ2-6	CASSTGGTARANVLTF
TRBD1	TRBV6-1	TRBJ1-6	CASSERTGENSPLHF
TRBD1	TRBV5-1	TRBJ1-3	CASSSGQGVGGNTIYF
.	TRBV7-3	TRBJ2-2	CASSSEAAAGELFF
TRBD2	TRBV2	TRBJ2-1	CASMWREGNNEQFF
TRBD1	TRBV2	TRBJ1-1	CASSYKGAETEAFF
.	TRBV5-4	TRBJ2-7	CASSLASHDEQYF
.	TRBV10-2	TRBJ1-5	CASSESTESQPQHF
TRBD2	TRBV28	TRBJ2-1	CASSSGLAGVGNEQFF
.	TRBV13	TRBJ2-7	CASSLEPGLSYEQYF
.	TRBV5-4	TRBJ2-7	CASSFDGGGREQYF
.	TRBV5-1	TRBJ2-1	CASSLGASSYNEQFF